These 22 T cell receptor beta chains were all obtained from the same sample, sequenced in a study of blood T cell repertoires in COVID-19. Generated by immunoSEQ multiplex PCR, the TCRdb table keeps only in-frame clones and is missing some. The data show approximately 240,000 clones, around four fifths seen once. What was sequenced was peripheral blood. The receptors were sampled from a woman older than 75 with active or convalescent COVID-19.

The chain joins TRBV28 to TRBJ2-7, with 7 bases fitting TRBD2. J gave up 2 bases and V 1 base, and 2 bases lay outside the gene matches. CDR3 length: 14 amino acids. Germline CDR1 is MDHEN and CDR2 is SYDVKM. The CDR3 DNA reads as TGTGCCAGCAGTTTATTCGGGGGGACCTACGAGCAGTACTTC. Its translation is CASSLFGGTYEQYF.

In this sample, this clone turned up once. V gene TRBV5-1 combines with J gene TRBJ2-3; the match to TRBD2 covers 7 bases. The CDR3 runs to 16 residues. The V gene end was trimmed by 0 bases and the J gene end by 0 bases; junction bases not matched to a gene: 4. Germline V CDR1 and CDR2: SGHRS, YFSETQ. CDR3 sequence reads: CASSLGSGVSTDTQYF. In nucleotides, the CDR3 is TGCGCCAGCAGCTTGGGAAGCGGGGTTAGCACAGATACGCAGTATTTT.

The chain links TRBV19 to TRBJ1-2; 7 positions match TRBD1. This CDR3 spans 14 amino acids. J gave up 6 bases and V 7 bases, and 11 bases lay outside the gene matches. The germline V gene has CDR1 LNHDA and CDR2 SQIVND (reference sequence). CDR3 DNA: TGTGCCAGTAATTCGAGACAGGGTAGGGATGGCTACACCTTC. Encoded protein: CASNSRQGRDGYTF.

The chain joins TRBV18 to TRBJ1-2, with a tentative D call TRBD1 (6 bases). From germline, CDR1 is KGHSH and CDR2 LQKENI. The CDR3 has 17 amino acids. V lost 3 bases, J lost 0 bases, and 17 bases lay in between. The CDR3 nucleotides are TGTGCCAGCTCACCCGGGACAAATCCGCGCGCTAACTATGGCTACACCTTC. Amino acid sequence: CASSPGTNPRANYGYTF.

The CDR3 region is CASSPGTGGPYEQYF. CDR3 nucleotide sequence: TGTGCCAGCAGCCCTGGGACAGGGGGGCCCTACGAGCAGTACTTC. The chain recombines TRBV5-6 with TRBJ2-7, with TRBD1 matching over 11 bases. CDR3 length: 15 residues. After removal of 4 bases from V and 2 bases from J, the junction contained 5 bases not matched to a gene. Germline V lookup: CDR1 SGHDT, CDR2 YYEEEE.

J is TRBJ2-1 and V is TRBV5-5; 11 bases fit TRBD1. CDR1 and CDR2 (germline): SGHKS, YYEKEE (reference sequence). The CDR3 consists of 17 residues. The V and J ends lost 1 base and 4 bases, in that order; junction bases with no gene match: 7. Written as DNA, the CDR3 is TGTGCCAGCAGCTTGAGGCTTGGGACAGGGGGTTACAATGAGCAGTTCTTC. Its translation: CASSLRLGTGGYNEQFF.

The chain has TRBV7-2 and TRBJ1-5; weak D call: TRBD1 (5 bases). V lost 3 bases, J lost 7 bases, and 13 bases lay in between. CDR1 is SGHTA and CDR2 is FQGNSA in the germline V gene. The CDR3 loop spans 14 amino acids. CDR3 DNA: TGTGCCAGCAGCTTGGGGCGTTCGGGCCAGCCCCAGCATTTT. Translated, it gives CASSLGRSGQPQHF.

The rearrangement uses TRBV19 and TRBJ1-2; D not certain. The V and J ends lost 4 bases and 5 bases respectively, with 8 bases between them. This CDR3 contains 12 residues. Germline V gives CDR1 LNHDA, CDR2 SQIVND (reference sequence). DNA for the CDR3: TGTGCCAGTAGTACCGGGAAGTATGGCTACACCTTC. This gives the protein CASSTGKYGYTF.

The rearrangement links TRBV10-3 to TRBJ2-5; 9 bases match TRBD1. The CDR3 length is 13 residues. The trim removed 6 bases at V and 2 bases at J, leaving 1 base unmatched. Germline assignment: CDR1 ENHRY and CDR2 SYGVKD. Here the CDR3 reads CAIRGTGQETQYF. The CDR3 DNA sequence: TGTGCCATCAGGGGGACAGGGCAAGAGACCCAGTACTTC.

The genes are TRBV11-2 and TRBJ2-5, with 9 bases identical to TRBD1. The V gene end was trimmed by 0 bases and the J gene end by 4 bases; junction bases not matched to a gene: 3. The CDR3 is 15 residues long. Germline loops: CDR1 SGHAT, CDR2 FQNNGV. CDR3 region: CASSLEGTGPETQYF. The CDR3 nucleotides read TGTGCCAGCAGCTTAGAGGGGACAGGGCCAGAGACCCAGTACTTC. The full variable domain, with the rest looked up from reference TRBV11-2 and TRBJ2-5, is EAGVAQSPRYKIIEKRQSVAFWCNPISGHATLYWYQQILGQGPKLLIQFQNNGVVDDSQLPKDRFSAERLKGVDSTLKIQPAKLEDSAVYLCASSLEGTGPETQYFGPGTRLLVL.

The chain has TRBV4-1 and TRBJ2-5; unclear D gene. The CDR3 loop spans 13 amino acids. V was trimmed by 5 bases and J by 1 base, leaving 8 bases between them. Looked up from germline, CDR1 is MGHRA and CDR2 is YSYEKL. Here the CDR3 DNA reads TGCGCCAGCAGCTCTATGAGCCAAGAGACCCAGTACTTC. It yields the protein CASSSMSQETQYF.

This chain uses TRBV5-1 with TRBJ2-5; D is perhaps TRBD1 (6 bases). Germline values: CDR1 SGHRS, CDR2 YFSETQ. The CDR3 has 16 amino acids. V lost 0 bases, J lost 5 bases, and 17 bases lay in between. The CDR3 sequence is CASSLAPITGMETQYF. CDR3 DNA sequence: TGCGCCAGCAGCTTGGCACCGATAACAGGGATGGAGACCCAGTACTTC.

The rearrangement joins TRBV11-2 to TRBJ1-2; 8 bases are shared with TRBD1. Germline V gene data show CDR1 as SGHAT and CDR2 as FQNNGV. J lost 6 bases, V lost 4 bases, and 7 bases had no gene match. This CDR3 is 14 amino acids long. The CDR3 sequence is CASSSWTGRNGYTF. The CDR3 nucleotides read TGTGCCAGCAGCTCCTGGACAGGGAGGAATGGCTACACCTTC.

The chain carries TRBV9 and TRBJ1-2; D is undetermined. The CDR3 covers 12 residues. The germline V and J ends were trimmed by 2 bases and 8 bases, with 10 bases remaining between them. Germline lookup yields CDR1 SGDLS and CDR2 YYNGEE. CDR3 region: CASSVPRRGYTF. CDR3 DNA sequence: TGTGCCAGCAGCGTCCCCCGTCGGGGCTACACCTTC.

The CDR3 protein is CASSEDRGGQPQHF. DNA for the CDR3: TGTGCCAGCAGTGAAGACAGGGGTGGGCAGCCCCAGCATTTT. The V and J genes are TRBV6-1 and TRBJ1-5, with 7 bases identical to TRBD1. The germline CDR1 and CDR2 sequences are MNHNS and SASEGT. This CDR3 spans 14 amino acids. V dropped 1 base and J dropped 7; count of bases not matched to a gene: 4.

V is TRBV27 and J is TRBJ2-5; possible D gene TRBD1, 6 bases. The V gene's germline CDR1 is MNHEY and CDR2 SMNVEV (reference sequence). Trimming shortened V by 3 bases and J by 1 base, and 18 bases separated the two germline ends. This CDR3 has 17 residues. CDR3 region: CASSLHRDKKFQETQYF. The CDR3 DNA sequence: TGTGCCAGCAGTTTGCACCGGGACAAGAAGTTCCAAGAGACCCAGTACTTC.

The chain recombines TRBV12-3 or TRBV12-4 with TRBJ2-5; 9 bases line up with TRBD1. The J segment lost 5 bases and the V segment lost 6 bases, leaving 4 bases of the junction unmatched. This CDR3 has 13 residues. CDR3 in DNA: TGTGCCAGCAGCCGGGACAGGGCGGAGACCCAGTACTTC. It is translated as CASSRDRAETQYF.

V usage is TRBV18 and J usage is TRBJ2-7; 10 bases fit TRBD1. Germline CDR1 and CDR2: KGHSH and LQKENI. Trimming cost V 6 bases and J 4 bases; bases outside gene matches: 6. The length of the CDR3 is 14 residues. The CDR3 sequence: CASSPDRGLYEQYF. CDR3 nucleotides: TGTGCCAGCTCGCCGGACAGGGGGTTGTACGAGCAGTACTTC.

This chain joins TRBV28 and TRBJ1-1; D uncertain. Deletions cut 6 bases from V and 7 bases from J, with 12 bases between. Germline V gene data show CDR1 as MDHEN and CDR2 as SYDVKM. CDR3 length equals 12 residues. The CDR3 loop is CASSQGRGEAFF. CDR3 nucleotide sequence: TGTGCCAGCAGCCAAGGACGGGGTGAAGCTTTCTTT.

The J gene is TRBJ1-2, the V gene TRBV30; D remains unclear. The CDR3 length is 14 residues. Trimming took 3 bases from V and 0 from J, leaving 11 bases between them. Looked up from germline, CDR1 is GTSNPN and CDR2 is SVGIG (reference sequence). CDR3 sequence reads: CAWSPGVANYGYTF. CDR3 coding DNA: TGTGCCTGGAGCCCCGGGGTCGCTAACTATGGCTACACCTTC.

The chain carries TRBV5-6 and TRBJ2-6; no reliable D call. Germline lookup yields CDR1 SGHDT and CDR2 YYEEEE. Trimming left V 3 bases short and J 4 bases short, with 8 bases between. This CDR3 is 14 amino acids long. Here the CDR3 DNA reads TGTGCCAGCAGCTCAAGTAGAGGGGCCAACGTCCTGACTTTC. Its translation is CASSSSRGANVLTF.

The chain has TRBV7-9 and TRBJ1-1; 8 bases line up with TRBD1. Per the germline V gene, CDR1 is SEHNR and CDR2 is FQNEAQ (reference sequence). The CDR3 contains 14 residues. V trimming: 5 bases; J trimming: 5 bases; junction bases outside the gene matches: 7. The CDR3 spells CASSHLRGPTEAFF. CDR3 in DNA: TGTGCCAGCAGCCACCTCAGGGGGCCTACTGAAGCTTTCTTT.